The clone carrying this T cell receptor (beta chain) was counted many times. The antigen is unknown. Libraries were prepared by immunoSEQ multiplex PCR; TCRdb keeps only in-frame clonotypes and omits some of them. The sample includes fewer than 200,000 clones, roughly 90% of them seen just once. The CDR3 length is 13 residues. Germline-derived CDR1 and CDR2 are LNHDA and SQIVND (reference sequence). V gave up 5 bases and J gave up 4 bases, with 12 bases separating them. The entry originates in a study of cytomegalovirus exposure and HLA in healthy donors. Study conclusions and caveats: One later analysis, an examination of the 120 validation repertoires, found that first-cohort TCR clusters tended to co-occur in them. Whilst most TCR sequences proved rare, a subset of public TCRs occurred across many donors.

V gene TRBV19 combines with J gene TRBJ2-7; no definite D call. The sample was PBMCs. The clonotype comes from a man in his late teens or twenties in good health and CMV-seropositive. The CDR3 sequence is CASSHRSAYEQYF. The CDR3 DNA sequence: TGTGCCAGTAGTCACAGATCAGCATACGAGCAGTACTTC. The whole variable domain, filled in from reference TRBV19 and TRBJ2-7, reads DGGITQSPKYLFRKEGQNVTLSCEQNLNHDAMYWYRQDPGQGLRLIYYSQIVNDFQKGDIAEGYSVSREKKESFPLTVTSAQKNPTAFYLCASSHRSAYEQYFGPGTRLTVT.